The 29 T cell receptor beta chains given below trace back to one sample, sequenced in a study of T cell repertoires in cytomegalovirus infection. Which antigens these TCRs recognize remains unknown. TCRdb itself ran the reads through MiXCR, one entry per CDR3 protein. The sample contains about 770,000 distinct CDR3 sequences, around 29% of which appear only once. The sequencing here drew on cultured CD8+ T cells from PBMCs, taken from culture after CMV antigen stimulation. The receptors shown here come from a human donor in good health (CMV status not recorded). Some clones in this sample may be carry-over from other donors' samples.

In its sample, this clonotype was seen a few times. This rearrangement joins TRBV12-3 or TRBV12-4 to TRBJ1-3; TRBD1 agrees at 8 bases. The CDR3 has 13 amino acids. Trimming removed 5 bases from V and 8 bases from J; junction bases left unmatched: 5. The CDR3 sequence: CASSLPDRDTIYF. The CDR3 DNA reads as TGTGCCAGCAGTCTGCCGGACAGGGACACCATATATTTT.

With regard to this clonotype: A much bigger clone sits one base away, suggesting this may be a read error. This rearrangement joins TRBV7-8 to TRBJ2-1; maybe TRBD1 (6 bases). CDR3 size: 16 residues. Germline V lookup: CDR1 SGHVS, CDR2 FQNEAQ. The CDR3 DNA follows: TGTACCAGCAGCTCCCCACAGGGAAGCTCCTACAATGAGCAGTTCTTC. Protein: CTSSSPQGSSYNEQFF.

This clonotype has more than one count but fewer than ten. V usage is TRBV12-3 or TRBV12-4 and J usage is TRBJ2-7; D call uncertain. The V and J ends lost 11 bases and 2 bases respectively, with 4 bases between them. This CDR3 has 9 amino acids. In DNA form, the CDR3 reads TGTGCCCAGGCCTACGAGCAGTACTTC. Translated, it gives CAQAYEQYF.

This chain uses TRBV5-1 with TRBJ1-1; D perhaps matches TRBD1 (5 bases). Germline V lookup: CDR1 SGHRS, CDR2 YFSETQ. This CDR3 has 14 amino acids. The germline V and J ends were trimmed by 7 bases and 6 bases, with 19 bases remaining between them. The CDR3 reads CASGRVGERAEAFF. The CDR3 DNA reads TGCGCCAGCGGCCGTGTGGGGGAGAGGGCTGAAGCTTTCTTT.

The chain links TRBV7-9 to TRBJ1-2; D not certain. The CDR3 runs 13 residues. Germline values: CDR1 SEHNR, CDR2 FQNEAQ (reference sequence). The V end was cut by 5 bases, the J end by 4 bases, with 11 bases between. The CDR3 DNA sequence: TGTGCCAGCAGCACCCCACAAACCTATGGCTACACCTTC. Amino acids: CASSTPQTYGYTF.

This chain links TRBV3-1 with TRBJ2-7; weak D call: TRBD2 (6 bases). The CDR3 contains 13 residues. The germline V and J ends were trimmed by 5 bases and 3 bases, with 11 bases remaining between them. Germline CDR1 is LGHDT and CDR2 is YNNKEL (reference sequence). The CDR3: CASSGSGVYEQYF. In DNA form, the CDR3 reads TGTGCCAGCAGCGGTTCGGGGGTCTACGAGCAGTACTTC.

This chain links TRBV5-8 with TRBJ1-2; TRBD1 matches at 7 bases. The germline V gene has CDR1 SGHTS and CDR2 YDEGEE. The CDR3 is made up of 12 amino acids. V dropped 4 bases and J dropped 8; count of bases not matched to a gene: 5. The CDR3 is CASSEDRSGYTF. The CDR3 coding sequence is TGTGCCAGCAGCGAGGACAGGAGCGGCTACACCTTC.

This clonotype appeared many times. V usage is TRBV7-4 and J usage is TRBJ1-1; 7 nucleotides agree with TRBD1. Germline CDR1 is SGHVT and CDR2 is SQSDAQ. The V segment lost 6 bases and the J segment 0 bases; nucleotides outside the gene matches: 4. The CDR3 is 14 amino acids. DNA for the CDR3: TGTGCCAGCAGGACGACAGGGATGAACACTGAAGCTTTCTTT. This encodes CASRTTGMNTEAFF.

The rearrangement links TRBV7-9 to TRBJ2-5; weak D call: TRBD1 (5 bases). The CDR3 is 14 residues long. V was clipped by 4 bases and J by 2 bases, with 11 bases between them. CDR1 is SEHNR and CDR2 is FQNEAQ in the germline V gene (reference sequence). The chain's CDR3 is CASSSQAYQETQYF. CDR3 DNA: TGTGCCAGCAGCTCACAGGCATATCAAGAGACCCAGTACTTC.

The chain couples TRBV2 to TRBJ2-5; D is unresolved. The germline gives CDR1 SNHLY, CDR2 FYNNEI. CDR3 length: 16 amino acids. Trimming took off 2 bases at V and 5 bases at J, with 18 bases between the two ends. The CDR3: CASSESVGDPRETQYF. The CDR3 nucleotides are TGTGCCAGCAGTGAATCAGTAGGAGATCCCCGGGAGACCCAGTACTTC.

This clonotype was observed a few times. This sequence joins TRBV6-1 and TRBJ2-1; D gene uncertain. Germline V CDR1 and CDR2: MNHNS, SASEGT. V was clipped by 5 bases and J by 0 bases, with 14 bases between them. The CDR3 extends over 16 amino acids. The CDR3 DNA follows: TGTGCCAGCAGTTACTTGGCCACTTTCTCCTACAATGAGCAGTTCTTC. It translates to CASSYLATFSYNEQFF.

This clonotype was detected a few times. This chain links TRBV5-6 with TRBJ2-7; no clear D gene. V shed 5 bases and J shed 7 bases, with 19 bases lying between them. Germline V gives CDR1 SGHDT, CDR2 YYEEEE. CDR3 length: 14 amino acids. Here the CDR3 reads CASSPSGRSSEQYV. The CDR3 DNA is TGTGCCAGCAGTCCCTCAGGCAGGTCGTCGGAGCAGTACGTC.

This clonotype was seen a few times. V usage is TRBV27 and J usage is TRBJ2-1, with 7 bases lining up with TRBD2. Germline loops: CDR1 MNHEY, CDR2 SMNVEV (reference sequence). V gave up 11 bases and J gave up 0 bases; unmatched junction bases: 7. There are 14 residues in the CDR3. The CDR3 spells CASTAGVSYNEQFF. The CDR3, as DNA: TGTGCCTCAACCGCGGGGGTCTCCTACAATGAGCAGTTCTTC.

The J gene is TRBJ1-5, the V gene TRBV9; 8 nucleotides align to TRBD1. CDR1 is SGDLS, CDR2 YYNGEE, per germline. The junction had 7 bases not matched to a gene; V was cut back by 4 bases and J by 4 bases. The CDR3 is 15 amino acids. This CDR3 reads CASSQQGGGNQPQHF. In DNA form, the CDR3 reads TGTGCCAGCAGCCAACAGGGGGGCGGTAATCAGCCCCAGCATTTT.

In DNA, the CDR3 is TGTGCCAGCAGCTTGGGGACAGCCGAGCAGTACGTC. This sequence encodes CASSLGTAEQYV. The gene calls are TRBV7-9 and TRBJ2-7; TRBD1 agrees at 7 bases. The germline gives CDR1 SEHNR, CDR2 FQNEAQ (reference sequence). CDR3 length equals 12 residues. V lost 3 bases and J lost 6; bases outside the gene matches: 2.

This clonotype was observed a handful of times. The CDR3 nucleotides are TGTGCCAGCAATACAGGGCCCTCCTATAATTCACCCCTCCACTTT. Amino acids: CASNTGPSYNSPLHF. The chain joins TRBV6-1 to TRBJ1-6, with D possibly being TRBD1 (6 bases). CDR1 is MNHNS, CDR2 SASEGT, per germline. Trimming took 7 bases from V and 0 from J, leaving 10 bases between them. CDR3 length: 15 amino acids.

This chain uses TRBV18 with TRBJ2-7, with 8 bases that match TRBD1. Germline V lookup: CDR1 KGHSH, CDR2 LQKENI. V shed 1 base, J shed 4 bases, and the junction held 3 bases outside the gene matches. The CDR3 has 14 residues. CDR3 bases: TGTGCCAGCTCACCACGGAACAGGGGGTACGAGCAGTACTTC. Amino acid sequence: CASSPRNRGYEQYF.

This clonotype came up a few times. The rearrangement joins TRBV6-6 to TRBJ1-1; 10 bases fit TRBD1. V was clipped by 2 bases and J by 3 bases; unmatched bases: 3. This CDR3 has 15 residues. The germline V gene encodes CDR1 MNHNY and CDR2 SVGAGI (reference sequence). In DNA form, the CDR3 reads TGTGCCAGCAGTTACCTGGGACAGGGGTACACTGAAGCTTTCTTT. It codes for CASSYLGQGYTEAFF.

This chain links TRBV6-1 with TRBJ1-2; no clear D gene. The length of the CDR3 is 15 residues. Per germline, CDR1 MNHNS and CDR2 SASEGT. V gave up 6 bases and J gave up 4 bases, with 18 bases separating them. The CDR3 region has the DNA TGTGCCAGCAGCCCAGTCTCAGACACTTCCTATGGCTACACCTTC. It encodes CASSPVSDTSYGYTF.

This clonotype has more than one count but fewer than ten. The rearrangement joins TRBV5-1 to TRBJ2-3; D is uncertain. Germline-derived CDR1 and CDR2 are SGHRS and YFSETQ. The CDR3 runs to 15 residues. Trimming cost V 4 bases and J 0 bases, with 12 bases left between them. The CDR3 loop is CASSAALISTDTQYF. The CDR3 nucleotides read TGCGCCAGCAGCGCCGCGCTCATTAGCACAGATACGCAGTATTTT.

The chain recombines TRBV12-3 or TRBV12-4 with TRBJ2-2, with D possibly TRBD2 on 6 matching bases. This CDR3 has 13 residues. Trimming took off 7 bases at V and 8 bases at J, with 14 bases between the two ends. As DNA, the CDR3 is TGTGCCAGCACCCGGACTAATTCAGGGGAGCTGTTTTTT. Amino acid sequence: CASTRTNSGELFF.

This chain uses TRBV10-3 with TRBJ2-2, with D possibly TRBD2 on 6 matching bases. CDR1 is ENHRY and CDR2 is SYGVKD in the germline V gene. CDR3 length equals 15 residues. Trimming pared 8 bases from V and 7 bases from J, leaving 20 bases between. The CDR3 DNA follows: TGTGCCATCTCTGGGGGGACGGGAAACCTCGGGGAGCTGTTTTTT. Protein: CAISGGTGNLGELFF.

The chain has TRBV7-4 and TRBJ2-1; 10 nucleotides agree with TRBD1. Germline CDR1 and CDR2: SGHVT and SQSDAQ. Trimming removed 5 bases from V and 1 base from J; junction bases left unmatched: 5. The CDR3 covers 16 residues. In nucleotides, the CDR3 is TGTGCCAGCAGCGCCCGGGACAGGGGTTCCTACAATGAGCAGTTCTTC. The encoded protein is CASSARDRGSYNEQFF. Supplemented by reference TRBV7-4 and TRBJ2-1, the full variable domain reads GAGVSQSPRYKVAKRGRDVALRCDSISGHVTLYWYRQTLGQGSEVLTYSQSDAQRDKSGRPSGRFSAERPERSVSTLKIQRTEQGDSAVYLCASSARDRGSYNEQFFGPGTRLTVL.

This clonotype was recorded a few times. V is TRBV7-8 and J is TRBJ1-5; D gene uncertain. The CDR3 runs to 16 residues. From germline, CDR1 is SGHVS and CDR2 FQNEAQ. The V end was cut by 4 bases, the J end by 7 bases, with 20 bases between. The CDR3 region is CASSSSPDPLGQPQHF. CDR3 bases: TGTGCCAGCAGCTCATCCCCGGACCCCCTGGGGCAGCCCCAGCATTTT.

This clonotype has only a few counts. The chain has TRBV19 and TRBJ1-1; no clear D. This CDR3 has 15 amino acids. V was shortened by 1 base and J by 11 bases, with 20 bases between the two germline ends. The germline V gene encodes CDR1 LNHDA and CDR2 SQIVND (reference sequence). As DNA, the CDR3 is TGTGCCAGTAGTATAGGGGCGGTTTCGCCGAAGTCGGCTTTCTTT. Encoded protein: CASSIGAVSPKSAFF.

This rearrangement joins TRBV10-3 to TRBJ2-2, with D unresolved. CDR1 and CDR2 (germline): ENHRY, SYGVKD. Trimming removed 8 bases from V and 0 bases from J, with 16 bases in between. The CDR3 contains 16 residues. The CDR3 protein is CAIRRSESANTGELFF. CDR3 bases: TGTGCCATCCGCCGTTCAGAGTCAGCGAACACCGGGGAGCTGTTTTTT.

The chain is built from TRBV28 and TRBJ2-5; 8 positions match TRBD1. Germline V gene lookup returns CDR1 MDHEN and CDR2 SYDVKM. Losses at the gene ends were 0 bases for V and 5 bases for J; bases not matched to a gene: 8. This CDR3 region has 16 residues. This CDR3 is CASSLWGTGQGETQYF. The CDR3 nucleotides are TGTGCCAGCAGTTTATGGGGGACAGGTCAGGGGGAGACCCAGTACTTC.

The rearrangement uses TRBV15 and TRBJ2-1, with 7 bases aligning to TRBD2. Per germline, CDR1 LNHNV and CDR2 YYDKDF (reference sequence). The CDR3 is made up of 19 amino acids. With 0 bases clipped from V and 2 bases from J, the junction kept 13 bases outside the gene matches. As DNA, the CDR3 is TGTGCCACCAGCAGAGAGCGGCGCGAATTCAGCGGGACCTACAATGAGCAGTTCTTC. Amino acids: CATSRERREFSGTYNEQFF. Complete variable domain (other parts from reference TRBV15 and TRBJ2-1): DAMVIQNPRYQVTQFGKPVTLSCSQTLNHNVMYWYQQKSSQAPKLLFHYYDKDFNNEADTPDNFQSRRPNTSFCFLDIRSPGLGDTAMYLCATSRERREFSGTYNEQFFGPGTRLTVL.

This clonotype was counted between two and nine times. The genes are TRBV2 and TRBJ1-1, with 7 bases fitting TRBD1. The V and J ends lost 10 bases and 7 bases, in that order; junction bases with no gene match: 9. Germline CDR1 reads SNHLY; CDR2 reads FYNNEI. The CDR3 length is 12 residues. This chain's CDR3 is CAIPTGSSEAFF. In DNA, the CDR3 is TGTGCCATCCCGACAGGGTCTAGTGAAGCTTTCTTT.